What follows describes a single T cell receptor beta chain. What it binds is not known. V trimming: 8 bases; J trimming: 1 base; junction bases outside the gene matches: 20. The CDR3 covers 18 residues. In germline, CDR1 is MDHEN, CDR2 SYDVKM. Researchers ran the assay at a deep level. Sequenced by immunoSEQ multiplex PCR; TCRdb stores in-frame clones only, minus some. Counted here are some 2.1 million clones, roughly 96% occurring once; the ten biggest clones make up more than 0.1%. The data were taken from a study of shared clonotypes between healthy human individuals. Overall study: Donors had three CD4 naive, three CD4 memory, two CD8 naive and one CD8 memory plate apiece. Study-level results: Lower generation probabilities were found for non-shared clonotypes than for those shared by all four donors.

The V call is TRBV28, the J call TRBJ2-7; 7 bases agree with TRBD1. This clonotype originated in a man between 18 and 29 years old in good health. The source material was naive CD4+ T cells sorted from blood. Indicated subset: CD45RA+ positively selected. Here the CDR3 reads CASSVLVMDRTPSYEQYF. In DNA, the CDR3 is TGTGCCAGCTCAGTTTTAGTAATGGACAGGACCCCATCCTACGAGCAGTACTTC.